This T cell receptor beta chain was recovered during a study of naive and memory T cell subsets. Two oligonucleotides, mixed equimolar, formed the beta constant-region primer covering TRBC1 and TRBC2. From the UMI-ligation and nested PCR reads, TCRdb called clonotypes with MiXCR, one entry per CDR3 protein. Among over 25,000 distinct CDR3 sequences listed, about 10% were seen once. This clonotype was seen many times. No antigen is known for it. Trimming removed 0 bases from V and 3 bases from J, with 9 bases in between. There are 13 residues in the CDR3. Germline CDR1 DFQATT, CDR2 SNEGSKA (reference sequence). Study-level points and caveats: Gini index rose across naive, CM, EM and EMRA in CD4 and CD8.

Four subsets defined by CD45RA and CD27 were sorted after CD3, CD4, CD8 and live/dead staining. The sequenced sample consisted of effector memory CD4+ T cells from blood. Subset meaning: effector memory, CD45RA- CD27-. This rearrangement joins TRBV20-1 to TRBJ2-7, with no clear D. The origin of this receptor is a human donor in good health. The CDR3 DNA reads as TGCAGTGCTAGAGACTACCGTCTCTACGAGCAGTACTTC. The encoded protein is CSARDYRLYEQYF.